This T cell receptor (beta chain) was recorded in a study of blood T cell repertoires in COVID-19. CDR3 length equals 14 residues. V was pared by 2 bases and J by 5 bases, with 2 bases of the junction left unmatched. In germline, CDR1 is SGHTA, CDR2 FQGNSA. Seattle researchers signed up patients amid active infection and tracked them longitudinally. Authors' analysis steps: Amplification of reference gene primers provided the estimated nucleated cell counts. Measured with immunoSEQ multiplex PCR; TCRdb has only the in-frame clones, and not every one. V and J calls and clone size follow that table, whereas D and trimming were derived from the DNA. The table records 150,000 to 200,000 clones, about 85% of them present only once.

The TCR sequence derives from a woman in her 70s with COVID-19, enrolled during active disease. This sequence joins TRBV7-2 and TRBJ2-5, with 10 bases fitting TRBD2. Material for sequencing was peripheral blood. CDR3 nucleotide sequence: TGTGCCAGCAGCTTACAAGCGGGAGGGGAGACCCAGTACTTC. Amino acids: CASSLQAGGETQYF.